This T cell receptor (beta chain) was found in a study of T-cell memory formation after mild COVID-19 listed by TCRdb under 2021. The study in broad terms: TCR sequence clusters from the two donors were largely donor specific. Longitudinal TCRalpha and TCRbeta repertoire sequencing tracked T-cell clones expanding and contracting after mild COVID-19 in two donors. The cohort comprised two young, previously healthy adult volunteers, one female and one male. General study outcomes and caveats: Balanced CD4/CD8 phenotypes were observed for clones contracting from day 15 to 85, whereas a bias towards CD4+ was observed for a second wave of clones expanding from day 15 to 37. Contracting CD4+ clones were found mainly in CM and EM memory subsets, while CD8+ clones were enriched in EMRA. Only a couple of mild cases were covered in the study, and larger cohorts including severe cases with pre-infection samples were considered necessary. SARS-CoV-2 specificity was not confirmed for the second-wave clones peaking on day 37. Some responding clones were found in pre-infection memory, which suggests that pre-existing cross-reactive memory T cells took part in the SARS-CoV-2 response.

A remark on this clonotype: Its antigen is currently not known. No per-base quality is available; no much larger clone lies one base away.

Sequencing was performed on an Illumina NovaSeq 6000. TCRalpha and TCRbeta cDNA libraries were built by 5'RACE with constant-segment primers, adding sample barcodes and unique molecular identifiers. Trizol reagent was used to extract RNA from every sample. The libraries were amplified in two PCR steps, and the second step added a second sample barcode and Illumina TruSeq adapters. Sequencing of the libraries was done on an Illumina NovaSeq, producing 2 x 150 bp paired-end reads. In the authors' own workflow: Reads were demultiplexed and collapsed into UMI-guided consensus sequences with migec v1.2.7. With mixcr v2.1.11, UMI consensuses were aligned to TRA and TRB V and J templates and assembled into clonotypes. A clonotype was counted as expanded or contracted only if both edgeR and NoisET called the change significant, with noise models trained on biological replicates. For edgeR calls, a false discovery rate-adjusted p below 0.01 and a log2 fold-change threshold of 1 were applied. As an exploratory analysis of dynamics, max-normalized trajectories of the 1000 most abundant clonotypes were examined with PCA combined with hierarchical clustering. Each responding clone was given a CD4 or CD8 phenotype based on the CD4+ and CD8+ repertoires, which had been sequenced separately. The public reads were run again by TCRdb, first through fastp at Q25 and then through MiXCR, and only productive beta chains were kept. Rows matching on CDR3 protein sequence are summarized as one entry with the most common DNA and genes. For this entry, the V and J calls and clone size follow TCRdb and not the study's own pipeline. The sample yields 200,000 to 250,000 distinct CDR3 sequences; approximately 30% were counted once. About 10% of the sample comes from the top ten.

The cysteine opens and the phenylalanine closes a CDR3 of 16 amino acids. The read is trimmed to its CDR3 DNA, 48 bases read in frame from base 1. Trimming accounts for 5 bases at V and 7 bases at J, while the number of junction bases matched to no gene is 10. Ficoll-Paque density gradient centrifugation was used to isolate PBMCs. The V and J segments used are TRBV12-3 or TRBV12-4 and TRBJ2-1; 11 bases in the middle match TRBD2. The sequenced sample consisted of PBMCs or a T cell subset sorted from them (not recorded which). The TCR comes from an adult woman who had mild COVID-19 (a few samples of this study predate the infection). The sample titles of this study are shuffled in the database, so cell type and time point are left out; the donor was told from shared clones. For the CDR3, the sequence is CASSPFGLAGGNEQFF. The nucleotides are TGTGCCAGCAGTCCCTTCGGACTAGCGGGCGGGAATGAGCAGTTCTTC.